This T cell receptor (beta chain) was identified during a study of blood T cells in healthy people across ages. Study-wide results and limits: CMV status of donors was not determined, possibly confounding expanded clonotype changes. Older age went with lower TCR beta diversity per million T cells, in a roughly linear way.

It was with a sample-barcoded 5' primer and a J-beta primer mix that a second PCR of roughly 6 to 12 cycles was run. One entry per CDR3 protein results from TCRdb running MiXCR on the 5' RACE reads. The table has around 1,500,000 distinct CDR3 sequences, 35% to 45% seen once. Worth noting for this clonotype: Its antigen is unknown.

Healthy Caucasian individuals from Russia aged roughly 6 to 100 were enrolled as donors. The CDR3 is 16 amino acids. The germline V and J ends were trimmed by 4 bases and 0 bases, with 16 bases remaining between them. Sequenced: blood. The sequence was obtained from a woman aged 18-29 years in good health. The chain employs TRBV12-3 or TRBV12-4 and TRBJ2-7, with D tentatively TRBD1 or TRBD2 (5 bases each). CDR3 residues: CASSYEPGPGSYEQYF. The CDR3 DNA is TGTGCCAGCAGTTATGAACCGGGACCCGGCTCCTACGAGCAGTACTTC.